This T cell receptor (beta chain) was recovered during a study of cytomegalovirus exposure and HLA in healthy donors. With 5 bases clipped from V and 3 bases from J, the junction kept 2 bases outside the gene matches. CDR3 length equals 13 residues. Germline CDR1 and CDR2: MNHEY and SVGAGI. PCR used 60 Vbeta primers and 13 Jbeta primers. The assay was immunoSEQ multiplex PCR, and TCRdb's table has in-frame clones only and misses some. The sample shows roughly 120,000 clones, around 10% of them seen only once. J is TRBJ2-7 and V is TRBV6-5; 9 bases match TRBD1. This receptor was taken from a man aged 25-40 years in good health and CMV-seronegative. The sample consisted of PBMCs. CDR3 residues: CASSLGQGYEQYF. The CDR3 DNA sequence: TGTGCCAGCAGTCTGGGACAGGGCTACGAGCAGTACTTC.